Below are 25 T cell receptor beta chains sequenced from a single sample in a study of blood T cell repertoires in COVID-19. TCRdb's table, derived via immunoSEQ multiplex PCR, lists solely in-frame clones and lacks some. The sample lists approximately 210,000 clones, over 75% occurring once. Sequences were obtained from PBMCs or T cells enriched from blood (not recorded which). These receptors all stem from a man aged 30 to 45 in a cohort exposed to, infected with or recovered from COVID-19 (not recorded which).

The CDR3 region has the DNA TGCAGCGTCATGAACACTGAAGCTTTCTTT. The encoded protein is CSVMNTEAFF. J is TRBJ1-1 and V is TRBV29-1; D unresolved. The CDR3 totals 10 residues. Germline V CDR1 and CDR2: SQVTM, ANQGSEA. Between the trimmed V and J ends, which lost 6 bases and 0 bases, there was a span of 2 bases.

In its sample, this clone was seen a few times. The V and J genes are TRBV27 and TRBJ1-5, with 12 bases fitting TRBD1. V was pared by 4 bases and J by 2 bases, with 6 bases of the junction left unmatched. This CDR3 spans 17 amino acids. The germline CDR1 and CDR2 sequences are MNHEY and SMNVEV (reference sequence). The CDR3 DNA is TGTGCCAGCAGTTCTGGGACAGGGGGCGGGGGCAATCAGCCCCAGCATTTT. Its protein is CASSSGTGGGGNQPQHF.

The chain employs TRBV27 and TRBJ1-4, with D unresolved. The germline V and J ends were trimmed by 6 bases and 8 bases, with 13 bases remaining between them. This CDR3 region has 13 residues. The germline CDR1 and CDR2 sequences are MNHEY and SMNVEV (reference sequence). CDR3 sequence reads: CASSLGGREKLFF. CDR3 bases: TGTGCCAGCAGCCTGGGTGGGCGCGAAAAACTGTTTTTT.

The V call is TRBV7-3, the J call TRBJ2-1; TRBD1 aligns across 10 bases. Per the germline V gene, CDR1 is SGHTA and CDR2 is FQGTGA. Trimming took 5 bases from V and 8 from J; bases not matched to a gene: 6. The CDR3 spans 14 residues. The CDR3 DNA follows: TGTGCCAGCAGCCAAAGACAGGGGGCCTATGAGCAGTTCTTC. It codes for CASSQRQGAYEQFF. Full variable domain (missing parts from reference TRBV7-3 and TRBJ2-1): GAGVSQTPSNKVTEKGKYVELRCDPISGHTALYWYRQSLGQGPEFLIYFQGTGAADDSGLPNDRFFAVRPEGSVSTLKIQRTERGDSAVYLCASSQRQGAYEQFFGPGTRLTVL.

The gene calls are TRBV7-2 and TRBJ2-5; 7 bases match TRBD2. V lost 3 bases and J lost 7; bases outside the gene matches: 11. This CDR3 is 15 amino acids long. CDR1 SGHTA and CDR2 FQGNSA come from the germline V gene. This CDR3 reads CASSLGGSRQVTQYF. The CDR3 DNA follows: TGTGCCAGCAGCTTGGGGGGGTCCCGCCAGGTGACCCAGTACTTC.

The chain recombines TRBV9 with TRBJ1-2; D possibly corresponds to TRBD1 (5 bases). The CDR3 runs 14 residues. From germline, CDR1 is SGDLS and CDR2 YYNGEE. Trimming removed 4 bases from V and 1 base from J, with 11 bases in between. The CDR3 DNA follows: TGTGCCAGCAGCCCAGATCAGGGTAACTATGGCTACACCTTC. It is translated as CASSPDQGNYGYTF.

This chain connects TRBV9 to TRBJ2-6; 14 nucleotides match TRBD2. J was trimmed by 0 bases and V by 3 bases; bases with no gene match: 2. Germline V gene sequence: CDR1 SGDLS, CDR2 YYNGEE. The CDR3 is 18 residues long. The CDR3 DNA follows: TGTGCCAGCAGCGCGGGACTAGCGGGGGTCTCTGGGGCCAACGTCCTGACTTTC. Translation gives CASSAGLAGVSGANVLTF.

The V and J genes are TRBV24-1 and TRBJ2-1, with TRBD1 as a possible D gene (5 bases). The CDR3 contains 14 residues. Per germline, CDR1 KGHDR and CDR2 SFDVKD. With 4 bases removed from V and 3 bases from J, the gap between germline ends came to 9 bases. The CDR3 reads CATSDPDSYNEQFF. The CDR3 coding sequence is TGTGCCACCAGTGACCCAGACAGCTACAATGAGCAGTTCTTC.

The chain carries TRBV28 and TRBJ1-6; D not resolved. This CDR3 region has 17 residues. Trimming removed 7 bases at V and 2 bases at J, with 18 bases between. Looked up from germline, CDR1 is MDHEN and CDR2 is SYDVKM. In DNA, the CDR3 is TGTGCCAGCACCACCGCCGGGAGGGAGGCCTATAATTCACCCCTCCACTTT. Protein: CASTTAGREAYNSPLHF.

The rearrangement uses TRBV7-2 and TRBJ2-2; no clear D. Germline CDR1 SGHTA, CDR2 FQGNSA. Trimming removed 7 bases at V and 1 base at J, with 19 bases between. This CDR3 is 17 amino acids long. The CDR3 here is CASIKRSGYGNTGELFF. CDR3 DNA sequence: TGTGCCAGCATCAAGAGGAGTGGTTATGGGAACACCGGGGAGCTGTTTTTT.

The chain employs TRBV18 and TRBJ1-1; D is unresolved. From germline, CDR1 is KGHSH and CDR2 LQKENI. V dropped 2 bases and J dropped 0 bases, with 10 bases sitting between them. The length of the CDR3 is 15 residues. In nucleotides, the CDR3 is TGTGCCAGCTCACCAGATGCGGTTTTGAACACTGAAGCTTTCTTT. Its protein is CASSPDAVLNTEAFF.

This clone was picked up one time. This chain joins TRBV6-5 and TRBJ2-7; 7 nucleotides line up with TRBD1. Germline V gives CDR1 MNHEY, CDR2 SVGAGI. J was trimmed by 4 bases and V by 2 bases; bases with no gene match: 11. There are 16 residues in the CDR3. The chain's CDR3 is CASSYTGADFHYEQYF. The CDR3 bases are TGTGCCAGCAGTTACACAGGGGCTGATTTCCATTACGAGCAGTACTTC.

Remarks on this clone: Other DNA sequences in the same sample also yield this CDR3. The chain combines TRBV9 with TRBJ2-7; 11 nucleotides match TRBD2. This CDR3 spans 15 amino acids. Germline V CDR1 and CDR2: SGDLS, YYNGEE. The V gene end was trimmed by 0 bases and the J gene end by 3 bases; junction bases not matched to a gene: 2. The CDR3 sequence is CASSVVAGGHYEQYF. The CDR3 DNA sequence: TGTGCCAGCAGCGTAGTAGCGGGAGGGCACTACGAGCAGTACTTC.

V usage is TRBV18 and J usage is TRBJ2-7; maybe TRBD1 (6 bases). The CDR3 loop spans 14 amino acids. Germline CDR1 is KGHSH and CDR2 is LQKENI. V was clipped by 3 bases and J by 2 bases, with 11 bases between them. The CDR3 loop reads CASSPPGETYEQYF. The CDR3, as DNA: TGTGCCAGCTCACCCCCAGGGGAGACCTACGAGCAGTACTTC.

The CDR3 region is CASRPETGGWTEAFF. Here the CDR3 DNA reads TGTGCCAGCAGACCTGAAACGGGGGGCTGGACTGAAGCTTTCTTT. The J gene is TRBJ1-1, the V gene TRBV28; TRBD1 is a possible D gene (6 bases). Trimming removed 6 bases from V and 5 bases from J, with 19 bases in between. Germline V gene sequence: CDR1 MDHEN, CDR2 SYDVKM. The CDR3 has 15 amino acids. Combining the CDR3 with reference TRBV28 and TRBJ1-1 gives the whole variable domain DVKVTQSSRYLVKRTGEKVFLECVQDMDHENMFWYRQDPGLGLRLIYFSYDVKMKEKGDIPEGYSVSREKKERFSLILESASTNQTSMYLCASRPETGGWTEAFFGQGTRLTVV.

The chain employs TRBV5-5 and TRBJ2-7, with 7 nucleotides matching TRBD1. Losses at the gene ends were 3 bases for V and 3 bases for J; bases not matched to a gene: 6. The germline V gene encodes CDR1 SGHKS and CDR2 YYEKEE (reference sequence). CDR3 size: 14 residues. CDR3 coding DNA: TGTGCCAGCAGCTGGTACAGGGGAAGCTACGAGCAGTACTTC. It encodes CASSWYRGSYEQYF.

V gene TRBV18 combines with J gene TRBJ1-1; tentative D call: TRBD1 (6 bases). V lost 2 bases, J lost 2 bases, and 9 bases lay in between. Germline lookup yields CDR1 KGHSH and CDR2 LQKENI. This CDR3 comprises 14 residues. CDR3 DNA: TGTGCCAGCTCACCAGCAGGGGCTAACACTGAAGCTTTCTTT. It encodes CASSPAGANTEAFF.

The V call is TRBV21-1, the J call TRBJ2-7; whether TRBD2, the table's D call, matches the DNA was not checked. TRBV21-1 is annotated as a pseudogene. The CDR3 runs 14 residues. The CDR3 coding sequence is TGTGCCAGCAGCAGTCGCTCCCGGGGCTACGAGCAGTACTTC. It is translated as CASSSRSRGYEQYF.

In this sample, this clone turned up many times. The chain couples TRBV27 to TRBJ2-7; TRBD2 is a possible D gene (6 bases). V lost 8 bases and J 5 bases, leaving 19 bases between the germline ends. Germline V CDR1 and CDR2: MNHEY, SMNVEV (reference sequence). This CDR3 spans 14 amino acids. CDR3: CASWALGGVDEQYF. In DNA, the CDR3 is TGTGCCAGCTGGGCCCTTGGAGGGGTAGACGAGCAGTACTTC.

V is TRBV10-3 and J is TRBJ1-2; TRBD1 aligns across 7 bases. Germline assignment: CDR1 ENHRY and CDR2 SYGVKD. The CDR3 contains 15 residues. J gave up 1 base and V 6 bases, and 8 bases lay outside the gene matches. The CDR3 nucleotides are TGTGCCATCAGAGACAGGGCAATTGGTAACTATGGCTACACCTTC. It encodes CAIRDRAIGNYGYTF.

This clone turned up a few times. CDR3 region: CASSDAQGRSNQPQHF. For the CDR3, the DNA is TGTGCCAGCAGCGACGCGCAGGGAAGGAGCAATCAGCCCCAGCATTTT. This rearrangement joins TRBV28 to TRBJ1-5, with D perhaps TRBD1 (5 bases). Germline CDR1 is MDHEN and CDR2 is SYDVKM. The length of the CDR3 is 16 residues. The ends were cut back, 6 bases at V and 1 base at J, with 16 bases in the middle.

The J gene is TRBJ2-6, the V gene TRBV19; TRBD1 is a possible D gene (6 bases). In germline, CDR1 is LNHDA, CDR2 SQIVND (reference sequence). The V end was cut by 5 bases, the J end by 0 bases, with 14 bases between. This CDR3 spans 17 amino acids. The CDR3 DNA sequence: TGTGCCAGTAGTCTCAGGGGCTCGAGCTCTGGGGCCAACGTCCTGACTTTC. Protein: CASSLRGSSSGANVLTF.

The chain joins TRBV14 to TRBJ1-1; no clear D gene. The germline V and J ends were trimmed by 1 base and 7 bases, with 4 bases remaining between them. CDR3 length: 11 residues. Germline lookup yields CDR1 SGHDN and CDR2 FVKESK. The CDR3 reads CASSQGSEAFF. The CDR3 DNA sequence: TGTGCCAGCAGCCAAGGCAGTGAAGCTTTCTTT. The full variable domain, completed using reference TRBV14 and TRBJ1-1, is EAGVTQFPSHSVIEKGQTVTLRCDPISGHDNLYWYRRVMGKEIKFLLHFVKESKQDESGMPNNRFLAERTGGTYSTLKVQPAELEDSGVYFCASSQGSEAFFGQGTRLTVV.

In this sample, this clone turned up once. The chain uses TRBV19 and TRBJ1-1; D perhaps matches TRBD1 (6 bases). CDR3 length: 13 amino acids. V lost 4 bases and J 4 bases, leaving 10 bases between the germline ends. The germline V gene encodes CDR1 LNHDA and CDR2 SQIVND (reference sequence). In nucleotides, the CDR3 is TGTGCCAGTAGTAGGGGGCGGATCACTGAAGCTTTCTTT. Amino acids: CASSRGRITEAFF.

CDR3 protein: CASILRDRRTDTQYF. The CDR3 DNA reads TGTGCCAGCATCCTCCGGGACAGACGCACAGATACGCAGTATTTT. The chain carries TRBV28 and TRBJ2-3; 7 positions match TRBD1. The CDR3 spans 15 residues. Losses at the gene ends were 7 bases for V and 1 base for J; bases not matched to a gene: 8. The germline CDR1 and CDR2 sequences are MDHEN and SYDVKM.